The source of this T cell receptor beta chain is a study of cytotoxic CD8 clonotypes in ibrutinib-treated CLL. General study points: Clonality (at baseline) was higher than in age-matched healthy donors and tracked circulating CD8+ T-cell counts.

The germline V and J ends were trimmed by 0 bases and 8 bases, with 10 bases remaining between them. From germline, CDR1 is MNHNY and CDR2 SVGAGI (reference sequence). The CDR3 totals 14 residues. The TCR beta libraries used approximately 2 micrograms of genomic DNA that came from cryopreserved PBMCs. In the case of this clone: What it binds is not known.

Method: immunoSEQ multiplex PCR; TCRdb's copy keeps in-frame clones and lacks some. The sample lists some 46,000 clones, under 75% occurring once. This clonotype was sampled from a human donor with chronic lymphocytic leukemia. Sequencing used PBMCs, obtained after 12 months of ibrutinib treatment. The chain uses TRBV6-6 and TRBJ1-4; D is perhaps TRBD1 (5 bases). The DNA of the CDR3 is TGTGCCAGCAGTTACTCAACCCGGGGGGAAAAACTGTTTTTT. This gives the protein CASSYSTRGEKLFF.